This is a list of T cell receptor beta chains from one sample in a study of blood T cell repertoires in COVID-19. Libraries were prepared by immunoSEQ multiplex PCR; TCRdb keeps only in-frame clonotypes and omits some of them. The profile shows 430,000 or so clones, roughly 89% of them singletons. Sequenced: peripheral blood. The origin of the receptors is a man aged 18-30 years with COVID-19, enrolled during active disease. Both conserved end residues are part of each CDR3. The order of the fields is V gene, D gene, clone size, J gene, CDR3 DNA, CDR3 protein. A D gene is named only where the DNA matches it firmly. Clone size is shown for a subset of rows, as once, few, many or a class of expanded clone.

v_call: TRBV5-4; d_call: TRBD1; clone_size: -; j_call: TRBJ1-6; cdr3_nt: TGTGCCAGCAGCTTGGGGCAGGGGGCATATTCACCCCTCCACTTT; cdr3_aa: CASSLGQGAYSPLHF
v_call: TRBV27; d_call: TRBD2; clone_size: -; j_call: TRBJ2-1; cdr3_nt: TGTGCCAGCCGGGGGGAGGCCTCCTACAATGAGCAGTTCTTC; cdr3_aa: CASRGEASYNEQFF
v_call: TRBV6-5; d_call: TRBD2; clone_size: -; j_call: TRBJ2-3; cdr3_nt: TGTGCCAGCCGACTAGCTAGCACAGATACGCAGTATTTT; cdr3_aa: CASRLASTDTQYF
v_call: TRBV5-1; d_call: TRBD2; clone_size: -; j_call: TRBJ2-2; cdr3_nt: TGCGCCAGCAGCCCAGCCGGGACTAGCGCCGGGGAGCTGTTTTTT; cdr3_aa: CASSPAGTSAGELFF
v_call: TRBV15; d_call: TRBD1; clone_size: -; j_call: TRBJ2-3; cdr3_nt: TGTGCCACCAGCAGAACAGGGGCCGGGCTAGATACGCAGTATTTT; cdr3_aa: CATSRTGAGLDTQYF
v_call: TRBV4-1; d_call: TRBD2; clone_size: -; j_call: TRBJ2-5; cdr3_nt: TGCGCCAGCAGCCAAGCTGGACTAGCAAAAGAGACCCAGTACTTC; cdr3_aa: CASSQAGLAKETQYF
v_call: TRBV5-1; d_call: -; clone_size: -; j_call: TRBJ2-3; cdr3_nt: TGCGCCAGCAGCGACCAGGGGCCCCGGGAGCAGTATTTT; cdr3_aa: CASSDQGPREQYF
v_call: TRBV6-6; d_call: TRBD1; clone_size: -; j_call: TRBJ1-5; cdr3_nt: TGTGCCAGCAGTCCACAGGGGAGGCATATAATGAGCAATCAGCCCCAGCATTTT; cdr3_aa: CASSPQGRHIMSNQPQHF
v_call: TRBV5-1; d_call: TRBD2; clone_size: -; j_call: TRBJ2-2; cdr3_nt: TGCGCCAGCAGCGCGGTGGCTAGCGGGAGCGCGAACACCGGGGAGCTGTTTTTT; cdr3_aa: CASSAVASGSANTGELFF
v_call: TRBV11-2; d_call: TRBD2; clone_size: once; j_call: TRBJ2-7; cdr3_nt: TGTGCCAGCAGCCCCCCGGGGAGGGCCCACGAGCAGTACTTC; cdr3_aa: CASSPPGRAHEQYF
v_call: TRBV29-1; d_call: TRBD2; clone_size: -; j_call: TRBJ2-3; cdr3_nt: TGCAGCGTTGTGGAACTAGCGGGGGCAGATACGCAGTATTTT; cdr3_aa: CSVVELAGADTQYF
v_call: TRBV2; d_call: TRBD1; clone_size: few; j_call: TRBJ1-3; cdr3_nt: TGTGCCAGCAGACGCGGACAGGGTTCACCAGGAAACACCATATATTTT; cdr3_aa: CASRRGQGSPGNTIYF
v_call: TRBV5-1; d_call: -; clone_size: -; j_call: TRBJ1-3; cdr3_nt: TGCGCCAGCAGCTTGTCGCCGGTCTCTGGAAACACCATATATTTT; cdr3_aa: CASSLSPVSGNTIYF
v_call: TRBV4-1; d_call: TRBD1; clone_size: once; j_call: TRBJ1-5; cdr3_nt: TGCGCCAGCAGCCTAGGGACAGGGGGTCAGCCCCAGCATTTT; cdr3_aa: CASSLGTGGQPQHF
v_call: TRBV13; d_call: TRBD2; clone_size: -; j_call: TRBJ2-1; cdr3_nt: TGTGCCAGCCGGTGGGCTAGCGGGAGTTTAGAGCAGTTCTTC; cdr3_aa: CASRWASGSLEQFF
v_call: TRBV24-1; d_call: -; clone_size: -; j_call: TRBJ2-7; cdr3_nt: TGTGCCACCAGTGATTCGTCCGAGCAGTACTTC; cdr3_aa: CATSDSSEQYF
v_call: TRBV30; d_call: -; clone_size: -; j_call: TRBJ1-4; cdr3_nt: TGTGCCTGGAACCGGGACACCTCTGAAAAACTGTTTTTT; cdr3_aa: CAWNRDTSEKLFF
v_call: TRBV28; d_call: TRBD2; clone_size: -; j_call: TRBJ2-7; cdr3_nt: TGTGCCAGCAGTCCGGGACTAAACTACGAGCAGTACTTC; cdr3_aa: CASSPGLNYEQYF
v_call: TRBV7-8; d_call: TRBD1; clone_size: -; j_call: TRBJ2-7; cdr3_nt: TGTGCCAGCAGATATGACAGGGGAGGTTCCTACGAGCAGTACTTC; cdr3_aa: CASRYDRGGSYEQYF
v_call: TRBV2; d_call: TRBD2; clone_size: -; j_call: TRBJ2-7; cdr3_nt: TGTGCCAGCAGACTAGCGGCCGAGCAGTACTTC; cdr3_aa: CASRLAAEQYF
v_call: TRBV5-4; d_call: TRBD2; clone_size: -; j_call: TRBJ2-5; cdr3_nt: TGTGCCAGCAGCTTGGCTAGCGGGGGCGGGGGGACCCAGTACTTC; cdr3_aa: CASSLASGGGGTQYF
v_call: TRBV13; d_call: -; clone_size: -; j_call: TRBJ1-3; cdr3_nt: TGTGCCAGCAGCCAGGGACTTAATGATGGAAACACCATATATTTT; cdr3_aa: CASSQGLNDGNTIYF
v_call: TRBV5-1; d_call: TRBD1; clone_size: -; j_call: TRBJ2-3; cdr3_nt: TGCGCCAGCAGCACTGGACAGGGTAGGACAGATACGCAGTATTTT; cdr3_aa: CASSTGQGRTDTQYF
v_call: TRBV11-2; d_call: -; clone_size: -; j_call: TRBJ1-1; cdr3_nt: TGTGCCAGCAGCTTAATGTTAGACACTGAAGCTTTCTTT; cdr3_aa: CASSLMLDTEAFF
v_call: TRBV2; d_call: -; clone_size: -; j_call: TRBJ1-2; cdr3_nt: TGTGCCAGCAGTACCATTCCTACTGGTAACTATGGCTACACCTTC; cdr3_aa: CASSTIPTGNYGYTF
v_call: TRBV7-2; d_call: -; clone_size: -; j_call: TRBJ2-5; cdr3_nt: TGTGCCAGCAGCTTAGCGTACGGCCCTAGGCGGGAGACCCAGTACTTC; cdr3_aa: CASSLAYGPRRETQYF
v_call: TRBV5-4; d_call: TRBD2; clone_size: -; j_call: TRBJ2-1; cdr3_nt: TGTGCCAGCAGCTTGGGCGGACTAGCGGATAATGAGCAGTTCTTC; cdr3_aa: CASSLGGLADNEQFF
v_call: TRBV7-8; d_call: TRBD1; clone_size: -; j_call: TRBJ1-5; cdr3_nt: TGTGCCAGCAGCCTGGGACAGGGTGGCCAGCCCCAGCATTTT; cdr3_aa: CASSLGQGGQPQHF
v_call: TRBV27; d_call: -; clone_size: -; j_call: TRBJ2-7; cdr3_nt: TGTGCCAGCAGTTTAGCGCCGATCTCCTACGAGCAGTACTTC; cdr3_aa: CASSLAPISYEQYF
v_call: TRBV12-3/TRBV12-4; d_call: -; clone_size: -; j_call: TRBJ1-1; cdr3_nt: TGTGCCAGCGTCCGGACAGCGAACACTGAAGCTTTCTTT; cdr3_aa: CASVRTANTEAFF
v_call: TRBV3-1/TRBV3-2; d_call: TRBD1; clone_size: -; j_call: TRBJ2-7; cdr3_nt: TGTGCCAGCAGCCATCGGACAGGGATTTCCTACGAGCAGTACTTC; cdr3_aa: CASSHRTGISYEQYF
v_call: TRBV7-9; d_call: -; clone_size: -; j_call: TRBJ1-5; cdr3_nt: TGTGCCAGCAGCTTAGGAGGAGGGGCCGGCAATCAGCCCCAGCATTTT; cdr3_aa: CASSLGGGAGNQPQHF
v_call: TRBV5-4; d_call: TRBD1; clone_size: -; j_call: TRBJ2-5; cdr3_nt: TGTGCCAGCAGCTCACGACGGGACAGCGAGACCCAGTACTTC; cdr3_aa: CASSSRRDSETQYF
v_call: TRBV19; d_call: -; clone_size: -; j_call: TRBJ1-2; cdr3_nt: TGTGCCAGTAGTATAGTGTTCGCAGGCCCGCCCGGCTACACCTTC; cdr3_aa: CASSIVFAGPPGYTF
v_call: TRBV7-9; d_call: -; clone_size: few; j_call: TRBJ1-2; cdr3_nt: TGTGCCAGCAGCACACGACAAAGGGGACAAAGCGGCTACACCTTC; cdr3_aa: CASSTRQRGQSGYTF
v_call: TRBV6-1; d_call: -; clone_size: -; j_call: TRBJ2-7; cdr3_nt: TGTGCCAGCAGTGAGGCGGCCTACGAGCAGTACTTC; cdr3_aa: CASSEAAYEQYF
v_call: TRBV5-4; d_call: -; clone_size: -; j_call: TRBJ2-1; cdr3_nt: TGTGCCAGCAGCTTGGCGGGGAGCTCCTACAATGAGCAGTTCTTC; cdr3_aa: CASSLAGSSYNEQFF
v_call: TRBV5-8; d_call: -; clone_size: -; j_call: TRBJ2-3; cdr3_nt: TGTGCCAGCAGCTTGGAACAGGAGGGAAATACGCAGTATTTT; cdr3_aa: CASSLEQEGNTQYF
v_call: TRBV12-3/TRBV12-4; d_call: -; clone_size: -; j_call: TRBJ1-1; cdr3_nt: TGTGCCAGCAGTGCAGAAGGGGCTGAAGCTTTCTTT; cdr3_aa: CASSAEGAEAFF
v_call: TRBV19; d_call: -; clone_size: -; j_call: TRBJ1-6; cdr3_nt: TGTGCCAGTAGTATAGAAAGGGGCAAGAGCTCCTATAATTCACCCCTCCACTTT; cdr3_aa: CASSIERGKSSYNSPLHF
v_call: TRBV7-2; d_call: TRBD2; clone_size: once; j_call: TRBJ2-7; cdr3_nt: TGTGCCAGCAGCTTAGGCCTGGGAGGGTACGAGCAGTACTTC; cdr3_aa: CASSLGLGGYEQYF
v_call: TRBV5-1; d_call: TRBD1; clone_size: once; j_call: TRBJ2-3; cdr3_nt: TGCGCCAGCAGCTCCAACCCGACAGGGGGCACAGATACGCAGTATTTT; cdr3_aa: CASSSNPTGGTDTQYF
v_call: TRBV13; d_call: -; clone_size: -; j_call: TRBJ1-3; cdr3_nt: TGTGCCAGCAGCTCCAGGGGTTCGGCTGGAAACACCATATATTTT; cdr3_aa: CASSSRGSAGNTIYF
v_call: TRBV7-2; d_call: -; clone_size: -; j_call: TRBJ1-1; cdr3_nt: TGTGCCAGCGGCGGGCGCGCTGAAGCTTTCTTT; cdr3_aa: CASGGRAEAFF
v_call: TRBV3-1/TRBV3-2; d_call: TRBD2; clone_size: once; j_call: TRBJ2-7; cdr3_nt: TGTGCCAGCAGCCAAGAAAGTTGGGCGGGAGGGGCCCACGAGCAGTACTTC; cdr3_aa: CASSQESWAGGAHEQYF
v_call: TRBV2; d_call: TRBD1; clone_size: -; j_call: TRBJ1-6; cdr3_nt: TGTGCCAGCGGGGACAGGGATACATCACCCCTCCACTTT; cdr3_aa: CASGDRDTSPLHF
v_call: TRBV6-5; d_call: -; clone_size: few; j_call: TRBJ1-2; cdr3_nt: TGTGCCAGCAGACCAACAGGGATCGGCGGCTACACCTTC; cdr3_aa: CASRPTGIGGYTF
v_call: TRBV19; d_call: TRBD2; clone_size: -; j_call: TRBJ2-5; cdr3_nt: TGTGCCAGTAGTATCGGCGGGAGGGCCGCTGCGGAGACCCAGTACTTC; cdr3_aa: CASSIGGRAAAETQYF
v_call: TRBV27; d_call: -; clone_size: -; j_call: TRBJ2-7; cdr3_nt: TGTGCCAGCAGATCGGACACGTCCTACGAGCAGTACTTC; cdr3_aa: CASRSDTSYEQYF
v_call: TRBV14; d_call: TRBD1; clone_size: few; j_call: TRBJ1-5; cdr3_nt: TGTGCCAGCAGCCAAGGGACAGGCGTCAATCAGCCCCAGCATTTT; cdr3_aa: CASSQGTGVNQPQHF
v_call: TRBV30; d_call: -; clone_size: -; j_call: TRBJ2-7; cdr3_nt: TGTGCCTGGAGTGTACGCAGCGTCGAGCAGTACTTC; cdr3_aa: CAWSVRSVEQYF
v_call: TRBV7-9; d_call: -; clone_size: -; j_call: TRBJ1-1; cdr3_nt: TGTGCCAGCAGCTTCTCAGGGAAACCTGAAGCTTTCTTT; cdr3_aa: CASSFSGKPEAFF
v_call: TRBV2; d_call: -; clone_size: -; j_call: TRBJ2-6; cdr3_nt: TGTGCCAGCAGGCTAGACAGGACTGGGGCCAACGTCCTGACTTTC; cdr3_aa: CASRLDRTGANVLTF
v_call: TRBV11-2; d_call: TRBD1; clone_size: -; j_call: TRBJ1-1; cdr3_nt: TGTGCCAGCAGCTCAGGGACAGGTCAAGTTGAAGCTTTCTTT; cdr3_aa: CASSSGTGQVEAFF
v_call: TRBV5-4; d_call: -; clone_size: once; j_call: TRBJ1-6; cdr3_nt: TGTGCCAGCAGCTGGCCGCAGGATAATTCACCCCTCCACTTT; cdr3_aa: CASSWPQDNSPLHF
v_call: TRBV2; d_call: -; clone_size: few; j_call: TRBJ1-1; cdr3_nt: TGTGCCAGCAGCTACTCGTCGCCGAACACTGAAGCTTTCTTT; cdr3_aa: CASSYSSPNTEAFF
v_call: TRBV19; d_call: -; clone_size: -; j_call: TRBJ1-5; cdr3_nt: TGTGCCAGTAGGCAACTTGTGAGGGGGCAGCCCCAGCATTTT; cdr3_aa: CASRQLVRGQPQHF
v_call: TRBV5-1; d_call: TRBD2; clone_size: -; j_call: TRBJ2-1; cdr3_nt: TGCGCCAGCAGCGGCCTTGGGGCTAGCGGGGGTTACAATGAGCAGTTCTTC; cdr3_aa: CASSGLGASGGYNEQFF